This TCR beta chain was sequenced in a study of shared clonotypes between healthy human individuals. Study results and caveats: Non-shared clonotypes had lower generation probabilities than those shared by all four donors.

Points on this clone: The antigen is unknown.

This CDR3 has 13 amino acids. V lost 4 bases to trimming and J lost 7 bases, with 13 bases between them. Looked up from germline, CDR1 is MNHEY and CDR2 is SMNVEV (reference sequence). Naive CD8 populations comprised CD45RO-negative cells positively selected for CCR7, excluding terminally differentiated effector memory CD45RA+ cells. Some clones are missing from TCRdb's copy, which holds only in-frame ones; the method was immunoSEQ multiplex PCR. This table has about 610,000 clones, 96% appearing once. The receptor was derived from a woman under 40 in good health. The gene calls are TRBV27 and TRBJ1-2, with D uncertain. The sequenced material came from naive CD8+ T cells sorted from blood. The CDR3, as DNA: TGTGCCAGCAGTTCCTTCCCCGCAGCTGGCTACACCTTC. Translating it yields CASSSFPAAGYTF.